These 24 T cell receptor beta chains share one sample of origin, sequenced in a study of blood T cell repertoires in COVID-19. Generated by immunoSEQ multiplex PCR, the TCRdb table keeps only in-frame clones and is missing some. This sample has around 180,000 clones, with approximately 83% found just once. Sequencing was done on a sample of peripheral blood. These receptor sequences come from a man in his sixties with acute or convalescent COVID-19.

This clone was counted between two and nine times. J is TRBJ1-2 and V is TRBV6-5; weak D call: TRBD1 (6 bases). The CDR3 spans 15 residues. CDR1 and CDR2 (germline): MNHEY, SVGAGI. V shed 8 bases and J shed 4 bases, with 20 bases lying between them. The CDR3 DNA sequence: TGTGCCAGCGCCGATACAGGGATTCCTCCCTATGGCTACACCTTC. It codes for CASADTGIPPYGYTF.

The chain has TRBV5-1 and TRBJ1-5; D gene unclear. The CDR3 consists of 14 residues. Germline assignment: CDR1 SGHRS and CDR2 YFSETQ. V was cut by 0 bases and J by 5 bases, with 9 bases left in between. The CDR3 DNA reads as TGCGCCAGCAGCTTGGGCGGCGGGGATCAGCCCCAGCATTTT. It codes for CASSLGGGDQPQHF.

This clone turned up a few times. The V and J genes are TRBV5-1 and TRBJ1-3; D call uncertain. The CDR3 is 16 amino acids. The germline V gene encodes CDR1 SGHRS and CDR2 YFSETQ. V dropped 0 bases and J dropped 5 bases, with 15 bases sitting between them. The CDR3 region is CASSLDSLQHRNTIYF. The CDR3 region has the DNA TGCGCCAGCAGCTTGGACTCATTACAGCACAGAAACACCATATATTTT.

The gene calls are TRBV14 and TRBJ2-1; the match to TRBD2 covers 9 bases. J was trimmed by 4 bases and V by 1 base; bases with no gene match: 14. The germline V gene has CDR1 SGHDN and CDR2 FVKESK. This CDR3 spans 19 amino acids. The CDR3, as DNA: TGTGCCAGCAGCCAAGGAACAGGGTCCGGGACTAGCAGGTACAATGAGCAGTTCTTC. Translated, it gives CASSQGTGSGTSRYNEQFF.

The rearrangement uses TRBV27 and TRBJ2-7; perhaps TRBD2 as D (5 bases). This CDR3 region has 13 residues. Trimming took 4 bases from V and 6 from J, leaving 13 bases between them. Germline V gives CDR1 MNHEY, CDR2 SMNVEV (reference sequence). The CDR3 region is CASSSSRGSEQYF. The CDR3 nucleotides are TGTGCCAGCAGTTCTTCCCGCGGGTCCGAGCAGTACTTC.

V is TRBV7-6 and J is TRBJ2-2; a possible D gene is TRBD2 (6 bases). Trimming took 5 bases from V and 7 from J, leaving 20 bases between them. The germline CDR1 and CDR2 sequences are SGHVS and FNYEAQ. This CDR3 is 16 amino acids long. The CDR3 coding sequence is TGTGCCAGCAGCATCACTAGCCCACGTGTGGGCGGGGAGCTGTTTTTT. Translation gives CASSITSPRVGGELFF.

The chain is built from TRBV9 and TRBJ1-1; TRBD1 might be the D (5 bases). This CDR3 is 14 amino acids long. Trimming took off 1 base at V and 1 base at J, with 8 bases between the two ends. Germline V gene sequence: CDR1 SGDLS, CDR2 YYNGEE. The CDR3 loop reads CASSVIGQNTEAFF. DNA of the CDR3: TGTGCCAGCAGCGTAATTGGACAGAACACTGAAGCTTTCTTT.

This sequence joins TRBV7-2 and TRBJ1-2, with D maybe TRBD1 (5 bases). The CDR3 runs 13 residues. The V gene's germline CDR1 is SGHTA and CDR2 FQGNSA. Trimming removed 5 bases from V and 6 bases from J, with 13 bases in between. The CDR3 here is CASSPTASNGYTF. The CDR3 DNA reads TGTGCCAGCAGCCCGACAGCCTCAAATGGCTACACCTTC. The variable domain in full, with the rest retrieved from reference TRBV7-2 and TRBJ1-2, is GAGVSQSPSNKVTEKGKDVELRCDPISGHTALYWYRQSLGQGLEFLIYFQGNSAPDKSGLPSDRFSAERTGGSVSTLTIQRTQQEDSAVYLCASSPTASNGYTFGSGTRLTVV.

J is TRBJ1-5 and V is TRBV19; 10 nucleotides match TRBD1. This CDR3 is 17 amino acids long. The V and J ends lost 10 bases and 2 bases, in that order; junction bases with no gene match: 14. In germline, CDR1 is LNHDA, CDR2 SQIVND (reference sequence). CDR3 loop: CATRPGQGSRGNQPQHF. The CDR3 DNA follows: TGTGCCACCAGACCGGGACAGGGGTCGAGGGGCAATCAGCCCCAGCATTTT.

V usage is TRBV6-5 and J usage is TRBJ2-7; D might be TRBD2 (6 bases). Germline lookup yields CDR1 MNHEY and CDR2 SVGAGI. The CDR3 spans 14 residues. V gave up 2 bases and J gave up 3 bases, with 11 bases separating them. The CDR3 is CASSYREDRYEQYF. CDR3 nucleotides: TGTGCCAGCAGTTACAGGGAGGATCGCTACGAGCAGTACTTC.

V gene TRBV6-2 or TRBV6-3 combines with J gene TRBJ2-1, with TRBD1 identical over 9 bases. The germline V gene encodes CDR1 MNHEY and CDR2 SVGEGT. The junction had 9 bases not matched to a gene; V was cut back by 6 bases and J by 9 bases. CDR3 length: 14 amino acids. CDR3 amino acids: CASSLDRGNGEQFF. The CDR3 region has the DNA TGTGCCAGCAGCCTGGACAGGGGAAACGGTGAGCAGTTCTTC.

This clone was recorded once. Other DNA sequences in this sample translate to the same CDR3. The CDR3 here is CASSPTGPYEQYF. The CDR3 nucleotides are TGTGCCAGCAGTCCGACAGGGCCCTACGAGCAGTACTTC. V is TRBV12-3 or TRBV12-4 and J is TRBJ2-7; 7 bases map to TRBD1. The CDR3 spans 13 residues. After removal of 5 bases from V and 2 bases from J, the junction contained 3 bases not matched to a gene.

This sequence joins TRBV27 and TRBJ2-2, with 8 nucleotides matching TRBD2. The CDR3 extends over 15 amino acids. The V gene's germline CDR1 is MNHEY and CDR2 SMNVEV (reference sequence). With 6 bases clipped from V and 4 bases from J, the junction kept 7 bases outside the gene matches. The CDR3 loop reads CASRPTGGPTGELFF. The CDR3 nucleotides read TGTGCCAGCAGGCCTACGGGAGGGCCCACCGGGGAGCTGTTTTTT.

As regards this clone: The same CDR3 can be traced to other DNA sequences in this sample. This chain uses TRBV12-3 or TRBV12-4 with TRBJ2-1; D remains ambiguous. V was shortened by 5 bases and J by 4 bases, with 6 bases between the two germline ends. The CDR3 covers 12 residues. The CDR3 is CASSPIYNEQFF. In nucleotides, the CDR3 is TGTGCCAGCAGTCCCATTTACAATGAGCAGTTCTTC.

This chain connects TRBV6-5 to TRBJ1-5; 9 bases fit TRBD1. The germline CDR1 and CDR2 sequences are MNHEY and SVGAGI. The ends lost 7 bases at V and 3 bases at J; junction bases unmatched: 7. The CDR3 is made up of 15 amino acids. CDR3 amino acids: CASISGTGINQPQHF. The CDR3 DNA sequence: TGTGCCAGCATTTCCGGGACAGGGATCAATCAGCCCCAGCATTTT.

This clone was counted at least ten times. The chain links TRBV4-1 to TRBJ1-5; D is undetermined. Trimming stripped 1 base from V and 4 bases from J, with 11 bases between. From germline, CDR1 is MGHRA and CDR2 YSYEKL. This CDR3 is 15 amino acids long. The chain's CDR3 is CASSQAWGGNQPQHF. The CDR3 DNA sequence: TGCGCCAGCAGCCAAGCTTGGGGAGGGAATCAGCCCCAGCATTTT.

The chain couples TRBV6-5 to TRBJ2-1; perhaps TRBD2 as D (6 bases). Germline V gene lookup returns CDR1 MNHEY and CDR2 SVGAGI. The CDR3 totals 16 residues. Trimming left V 4 bases short and J 5 bases short, with 18 bases between. CDR3 DNA sequence: TGTGCCAGCAGTTCCGTAGGCGGACGGACTAACAATGAGCAGTTCTTC. Translating gives CASSSVGGRTNNEQFF.

The gene calls are TRBV9 and TRBJ1-2; 10 bases align to TRBD1. The germline V gene has CDR1 SGDLS and CDR2 YYNGEE. The junction had 5 bases not matched to a gene; V was cut back by 1 base and J by 5 bases. The CDR3 is 15 amino acids. Here the CDR3 reads CASSVKGTGEYGYTF. The CDR3 DNA reads as TGTGCCAGCAGCGTAAAAGGGACAGGGGAATATGGCTACACCTTC. Filled out from reference TRBV9 and TRBJ1-2, the complete variable domain reads DSGVTQTPKHLITATGQRVTLRCSPRSGDLSVYWYQQSLDQGLQFLIQYYNGEERAKGNILERFSAQQFPDLHSELNLSSLELGDSALYFCASSVKGTGEYGYTFGSGTRLTVV.

V is TRBV20-1 and J is TRBJ2-4, with TRBD1 as a possible D gene (5 bases). This CDR3 comprises 18 residues. The V end was cut by 3 bases, the J end by 2 bases, with 23 bases between. CDR1 is DFQATT, CDR2 SNEGSKA, per germline (reference sequence). The CDR3 DNA follows: TGCAGTGCTAGTAGTCACTTTCTCTCAAGGGGTCCCAAAAACATTCAGTACTTC. Its translation: CSASSHFLSRGPKNIQYF.

V is TRBV24-1 and J is TRBJ2-5; 10 bases agree with TRBD2. The length of the CDR3 is 16 residues. The germline V gene has CDR1 KGHDR and CDR2 SFDVKD. The trim removed 9 bases at V and 5 bases at J, leaving 14 bases unmatched. For the CDR3, the DNA is TGTGCCACCTGGGAAGCGGGAGGGCCGAGATTGGAGACCCAGTACTTC. Translated, it gives CATWEAGGPRLETQYF.

There are a few counts of this clone. CDR3 DNA sequence: TGTGCCAGCAGCTTAAACGAGGCGCACCCTAAATTCACCGGGGAGCTGTTTTTT. Its protein product is CASSLNEAHPKFTGELFF. V usage is TRBV7-3 and J usage is TRBJ2-2; D gene uncertain. The CDR3 consists of 18 residues. The V gene lost 1 base and the J gene lost 4 bases, with 19 bases spanning the gap. Germline-derived CDR1 and CDR2 are SGHTA and FQGTGA.

The chain combines TRBV5-1 with TRBJ1-1; possible D gene TRBD1, 6 bases. The CDR3 has 15 residues. Germline V gene data show CDR1 as SGHRS and CDR2 as YFSETQ. Trimming cost V 3 bases and J 1 base, with 13 bases left between them. This CDR3 reads CASSSYRDGNTEAFF. In DNA, the CDR3 is TGCGCCAGCAGCTCATACAGGGACGGGAACACTGAAGCTTTCTTT.

The chain joins TRBV30 to TRBJ1-4; TRBD1 aligns across 10 bases. This CDR3 spans 15 amino acids. After removal of 3 bases from V and 5 bases from J, the junction contained 6 bases not matched to a gene. The germline V gene encodes CDR1 GTSNPN and CDR2 SVGIG (reference sequence). CDR3 coding DNA: TGTGCCTGGAGACCTGGGACAGGGGCAAATGAAAAACTGTTTTTT. Protein: CAWRPGTGANEKLFF.

The rearrangement joins TRBV21-1 to TRBJ2-1; no check of the table's D call, TRBD2, against the DNA was made. TRBV21-1 is listed as a pseudogene. The CDR3 runs 14 residues. CDR3 region: CASSRSIRGSEQFF. The CDR3 DNA reads as TGTGCCAGCAGCAGGTCCATACGGGGGAGTGAGCAGTTCTTC.